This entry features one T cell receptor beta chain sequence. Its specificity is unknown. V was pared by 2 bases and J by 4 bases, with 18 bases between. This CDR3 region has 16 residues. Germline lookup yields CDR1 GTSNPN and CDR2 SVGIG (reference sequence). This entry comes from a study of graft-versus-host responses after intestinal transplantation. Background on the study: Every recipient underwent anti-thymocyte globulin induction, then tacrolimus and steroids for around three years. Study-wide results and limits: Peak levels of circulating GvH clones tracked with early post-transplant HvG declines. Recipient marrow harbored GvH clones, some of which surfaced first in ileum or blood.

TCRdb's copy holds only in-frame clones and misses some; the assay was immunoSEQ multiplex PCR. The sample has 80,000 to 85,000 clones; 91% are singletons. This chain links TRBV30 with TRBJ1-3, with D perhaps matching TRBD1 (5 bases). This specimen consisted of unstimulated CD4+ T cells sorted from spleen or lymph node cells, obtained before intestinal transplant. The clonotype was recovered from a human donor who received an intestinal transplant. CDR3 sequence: CAWSPQDMLGGNTIYF. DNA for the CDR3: TGTGCCTGGAGTCCACAGGACATGCTAGGGGGAAACACCATATATTTT.